One T cell receptor beta chain is described in this entry. This entry comes from a study of radiotherapy plus CTLA-4 blockade in lung cancer. Data came from immunoSEQ multiplex PCR; TCRdb stores just in-frame clones and leaves some out. The sample comprises about 80,000 clones, about 84% of which are singletons, and approximately 0.79% rests with the top ten. This specimen consisted of peripheral blood, obtained from a patient treated with radiotherapy plus ipilimumab. The receptor comes from a human donor with non-small cell lung cancer who had stable disease on radiotherapy plus ipilimumab.

DNA of the CDR3: TGCAGCGTGGACTACAGGTCGGGCTACACCTTC. Its protein is CSVDYRSGYTF. V usage is TRBV29-1 and J usage is TRBJ1-2; tentatively, D is TRBD1 (5 bases). Trimming stripped 6 bases from V and 8 bases from J, with 13 bases between. The CDR3 contains 11 residues. From germline, CDR1 is SQVTM and CDR2 ANQGSEA.